These 21 T cell receptor beta chains share one sample of origin, sequenced in a study of T cell clonality in common variable immunodeficiency. Study-wide results and caveats: In common variable immunodeficiency, TCR beta chains reportedly carried fewer deletions and N-nucleotide insertions.

No antigens are known for them. This table comes from immunoSEQ multiplex PCR, and its TCRdb copy is limited to in-frame clones, with some not included. The sample contains about 28,000 clones, none occurring once; around 3% lies in the top ten. Material: peripheral blood mononuclear cells. The receptors shown here come from a human donor with common variable immunodeficiency.

In this sample, this clone turned up many times. CDR3 protein: CASGGASGSHEQFF. CDR3 DNA (partial): TGTGCCAGCGGAGGGGCTAGCGGGAGCCATGAG. This chain links TRBV5-5 with TRBJ2-1, with 10 bases lining up with TRBD2. The CDR3 goes on 3 residues after the read ends, and that part is filled in from the germline J gene. Trimming removed 7 bases from V and 8 bases from J; junction bases left unmatched: 9. This CDR3 contains 14 residues. CDR1 is SGHKS and CDR2 is YYEKEE in the germline V gene (reference sequence).

This clone was seen ten or more times. The observed sequence ends 3 residues before the CDR3 terminus, with the missing tail filled in from the germline J gene. This chain links TRBV18 with TRBJ2-1; 9 bases line up with TRBD2. Germline CDR1 reads KGHSH; CDR2 reads LQKENI. This CDR3 has 15 residues. Unmatched junction bases numbered 4, after V lost 4 bases and J lost 3 bases. Incomplete CDR3 DNA: TGTGCCAGCTCACTCGCGGGAGGGTTCTACAATGAG. This gives the protein CASSLAGGFYNE. The whole CDR3 protein reads CASSLAGGFYNEQFF.

This clone appeared a few times. The read ends 3 residues before the CDR3 terminus; that terminus is restored from the germline J gene. V and J are TRBV20-1 and TRBJ1-4, with TRBD1 matching over 8 bases. V lost 0 bases and J lost 2; bases outside the gene matches: 5. The CDR3 length is 16 residues. Germline assignment: CDR1 DFQATT and CDR2 SNEGSKA (reference sequence). The covered CDR3 bases are TGCAGTGCTAGAGATGCAGGGGGCGTGACTAATGAAAAA. Protein sequence: CSARDAGGVTNEK. The complete CDR3 sequence is CSARDAGGVTNEKLFF.

Worth noting for this clone: The read terminates 3 residues ahead of where the CDR3 ends, so the germline J gene completes it. The chain employs TRBV7-9 and TRBJ2-7, with TRBD2 identical over 10 bases. The CDR3 has 14 amino acids. Trimming removed 5 bases from V and 6 bases from J; junction bases left unmatched: 7. The germline V gene encodes CDR1 SEHNR and CDR2 FQNEAQ (reference sequence). The DNA read from the CDR3 is TGTGCCAGCAGCCCGCGAGCGGGAGGGCCCGAG. Translated: CASSPRAGGPE. The CDR3, in full, reads CASSPRAGGPEQYF.

This clone was detected a few times. The missing CDR3 end, 3 residues past where the read stops, is filled in from the germline J gene. The chain has TRBV18 and TRBJ2-3; D uncertain. Germline CDR1 and CDR2: KGHSH and LQKENI. The CDR3 extends over 15 amino acids. V lost 3 bases to trimming and J lost 0 bases, with 10 bases between them. CDR3 bases read: TGTGCCAGCTCACCCGTCCCTACTAGCACAGATACG. Its translation: CASSPVPTSTDT. The entire CDR3 protein reads CASSPVPTSTDTQYF. Full variable domain (missing parts from reference TRBV18 and TRBJ2-3): NAGVMQNPRHLVRRRGQEARLRCSPMKGHSHVYWYRQLPEEGLKFMVYLQKENIIDESGMPKERFSAEFPKEGPSILRIQQVVRGDSAAYFCASSPVPTSTDTQYFGPGTRLTVL.

In its sample, this clone was seen many times. The read ends 3 residues shy of where the CDR3 ends; the end is completed using the germline J gene. V and J are TRBV19 and TRBJ2-7, with 7 bases lining up with TRBD1. The CDR3 is made up of 13 amino acids. Germline V gene lookup returns CDR1 LNHDA and CDR2 SQIVND (reference sequence). With V trimmed by 5 bases and J by 2 bases, 3 bases remained unmatched. CDR3 bases read: TGTGCCAGTAGTGTACAGGGGACCTACGAG. This encodes CASSVQGTYE. The entire CDR3 sequence reads CASSVQGTYEQYF.

In its sample, this clone was seen many times. The observed sequence ends 3 residues before the CDR3 terminus, with the missing tail filled in from the germline J gene. This chain uses TRBV29-1 with TRBJ2-3, with D possibly being TRBD1 (5 bases). This CDR3 has 14 amino acids. CDR1 is SQVTM, CDR2 ANQGSEA, per germline. V gave up 4 bases and J gave up 0 bases, with 11 bases separating them. The part of the CDR3 DNA that was read is TGCAGCGTTGCAGGGTCTTCTAGCACAGATACG. As protein: CSVAGSSSTDT. The CDR3 as a whole reads CSVAGSSSTDTQYF.

This clone occurred many times. The observed sequence ends 3 residues before the CDR3 terminus, with the missing tail filled in from the germline J gene. The chain couples TRBV5-4 to TRBJ2-1; 7 nucleotides agree with TRBD2. From germline, CDR1 is SGHNT and CDR2 YYREEE (reference sequence). J gave up 6 bases and V 0 bases, and 9 bases lay outside the gene matches. The CDR3 is made up of 16 amino acids. Partial CDR3 DNA: TGTGCCAGCAGCTTGGGGCTAGCGGAAGCGTTCAATGAG. Translation gives CASSLGLAEAFNE. The CDR3 as a whole reads CASSLGLAEAFNEQFF.

This clone was picked up many times. The CDR3 end lies 3 residues beyond the end of the read and is filled in from the germline J gene. The J gene is TRBJ1-5, the V gene TRBV29-1; perhaps TRBD1 as D (6 bases). The CDR3 length is 13 residues. Trimming cost V 6 bases and J 5 bases, with 14 bases left between them. CDR1 and CDR2 from the germline V gene are SQVTM and ANQGSEA. CDR3 loop: CSVAQGPDQPQHF. The DNA read from the CDR3 is TGCAGCGTAGCACAGGGTCCGGATCAGCCC.

Ten or more counts support this clone. The read terminates 3 residues ahead of where the CDR3 ends, so the germline J gene completes it. The chain is built from TRBV7-2 and TRBJ2-7, with 11 bases identical to TRBD2. Unmatched junction bases numbered 2, after V lost 4 bases and J lost 0 bases. CDR1 is SGHTA, CDR2 FQGNSA, per germline. The CDR3 has 15 residues. Partial CDR3 DNA: TGTGCCAGCAGCTGGACTAGCGGGTACTCCTACGAG. It encodes CASSWTSGYSYE. The entire CDR3 reads CASSWTSGYSYEQYF.

As regards this clone: The read terminates 3 residues ahead of where the CDR3 ends, so the germline J gene completes it. This chain links TRBV5-1 with TRBJ1-3; 7 bases map to TRBD1. Germline-derived CDR1 and CDR2 are SGHRS and YFSETQ. The CDR3 loop spans 15 amino acids. The ends lost 4 bases at V and 0 bases at J; junction bases unmatched: 4. This CDR3 is CASSVGTVSGNTIYF. CDR3 bases read: TGCGCCAGCAGCGTAGGGACAGTCTCTGGAAACACC.

Comment on this clone: The CDR3 end is not reached by the read, which stops 3 residues before it; the germline J gene fills it in. The chain has TRBV7-9 and TRBJ2-1; 10 nucleotides align to TRBD1. The CDR3 consists of 14 residues. Germline trimming cut 5 bases from V and 6 bases from J; bases unmatched to any gene: 4. Germline CDR1 SEHNR, CDR2 FQNEAQ (reference sequence). The sequenced part of the CDR3 DNA is TGTGCCAGCAGCCTCGGGACAGGGGCCAATGAG. It encodes CASSLGTGANE. The CDR3 reads in full as CASSLGTGANEQFF. Complete variable domain (other parts from reference TRBV7-9 and TRBJ2-1): DTGVSQNPRHKITKRGQNVTFRCDPISEHNRLYWYRQTLGQGPEFLTYFQNEAQLEKSRLLSDRFSAERPKGSFSTLEIQRTEQGDSAMYLCASSLGTGANEQFFGPGTRLTVL.

This clone was seen ten or more times. The read falls 3 residues short of the CDR3 end, and the missing part is taken from the germline J gene. This chain joins TRBV5-1 and TRBJ2-7; D possibly corresponds to TRBD2 (6 bases). The length of the CDR3 is 14 residues. The V and J ends lost 2 bases and 3 bases respectively, with 12 bases between them. Per the germline V gene, CDR1 is SGHRS and CDR2 is YFSETQ. The CDR3 is CASSFTGESYEQYF. The DNA read from the CDR3 is TGCGCCAGCAGCTTCACGGGGGAGAGCTACGAG.

This clone was detected many times. Coverage ceases 3 residues before the CDR3 finishes, and the germline J gene fills in the end. This chain joins TRBV19 and TRBJ2-3; TRBD2 might be the D (5 bases). Germline CDR1 reads LNHDA; CDR2 reads SQIVND (reference sequence). The CDR3 spans 15 residues. Trimming took off 3 bases at V and 2 bases at J, with 12 bases between the two ends. The CDR3 bases that were read are TGTGCCAGTAGTATGCGGGTGGGGAACACAGATACG. It is translated as CASSMRVGNTDT. The whole CDR3 protein reads CASSMRVGNTDTQYF.

This clone showed up just a few times. The CDR3 end is not reached by the read, which stops 3 residues before it; the germline J gene fills it in. The chain employs TRBV6-4 and TRBJ2-7; TRBD1 matches 10 bases. The CDR3 contains 15 residues. V lost 4 bases and J lost 6; bases outside the gene matches: 9. CDR1 and CDR2 (germline): MRHNA, SNTAGT. Incomplete CDR3 DNA: TGTGCCAGCAGTGCGGGACAGGGGTCCTCCGCCGAG. Its protein product is CASSAGQGSSAE. The full CDR3 protein is CASSAGQGSSAEQYF.

This clone was counted ten times or more. Read sequence stops 3 residues before the CDR3 end, and the germline J gene provides the missing end. The J gene is TRBJ2-5, the V gene TRBV5-1; 8 nucleotides agree with TRBD2. The length of the CDR3 is 14 residues. Germline V gene lookup returns CDR1 SGHRS and CDR2 YFSETQ. The V and J ends lost 2 bases and 3 bases, in that order; junction bases with no gene match: 3. The covered CDR3 bases are TGCGCCAGCAGCTTAGCGGGAGACGAAGAGACC. Protein: CASSLAGDEET. Given in full, the CDR3 is CASSLAGDEETQYF.

At least ten counts were recorded for this clone. The sequenced part of the CDR3 DNA is TGTGCCAGCAGTGAAGCAGGGTTAGGGGTAGGGCCC. Its protein is CASSEAGLGVGP. Given in full, the CDR3 is CASSEAGLGVGPQHF. This sequence joins TRBV6-1 and TRBJ1-5; D might be TRBD1 (5 bases). The read terminates 3 residues before the CDR3 end, so the remaining end is supplied by the germline J gene. Trimming removed 0 bases from V and 9 bases from J, with 15 bases in between. The CDR3 runs 15 residues. CDR1 and CDR2 from the germline V gene are MNHNS and SASEGT.

This clone was recorded many times. The read is 3 residues too short to cover the CDR3 end, so that end is filled in from the germline J gene. The genes are TRBV18 and TRBJ1-1, with 8 bases matching TRBD1. Germline lookup yields CDR1 KGHSH and CDR2 LQKENI. This CDR3 spans 15 amino acids. J was trimmed by 5 bases and V by 0 bases; bases with no gene match: 5. This CDR3 reads CASSPPWTGRTEAFF. The part of the CDR3 DNA that was read is TGTGCCAGCTCACCACCCTGGACAGGGAGGACTGAA.

This clone was recorded many times. The sequenced fragment ends 3 residues before the CDR3 boundary, so the rest is inferred from the germline J gene. The chain couples TRBV5-1 to TRBJ2-2, with 7 bases that match TRBD2. CDR3 size: 15 residues. The V gene end was trimmed by 0 bases and the J gene end by 4 bases; junction bases not matched to a gene: 3. CDR1 is SGHRS, CDR2 YFSETQ, per germline. The CDR3 loop reads CASSLGSGLTGELFF. The CDR3 bases that were read are TGCGCCAGCAGCTTGGGTAGCGGGCTCACCGGGGAG. The full variable domain, in which reference TRBV5-1 and TRBJ2-2 provide the parts outside the CDR3, is KAGVTQTPRYLIKTRGQQVTLSCSPISGHRSVSWYQQTPGQGLQFLFEYFSETQRNKGNFPGRFSGRQFSNSRSEMNVSTLELGDSALYLCASSLGSGLTGELFFGEGSRLTVL.

This clone was observed at least ten times. The read gets to within 3 residues of the CDR3 end, and the germline J gene fills in the rest. The same CDR3 arises from other DNA sequences in this sample as well. J is TRBJ1-1 and V is TRBV19; D ambiguous. Germline V lookup: CDR1 LNHDA, CDR2 SQIVND (reference sequence). The germline V and J ends were trimmed by 10 bases and 7 bases, with 13 bases remaining between them. This CDR3 spans 11 amino acids. CDR3 protein: CATTGPNEAFF. The sequenced part of the CDR3 DNA is TGTGCCACCACGGGTCCTAATGAA.

This clone was seen at least ten times. The missing CDR3 end, 3 residues past where the read stops, is filled in from the germline J gene. The V and J genes are TRBV18 and TRBJ1-1, with a tentative D call TRBD1 (6 bases). CDR1 is KGHSH, CDR2 LQKENI, per germline. The CDR3 contains 13 residues. The V gene lost 2 bases and the J gene lost 6 bases, with 10 bases spanning the gap. CDR3: CASSPIGTPEAFF. The CDR3 bases that were read are TGTGCCAGCTCACCAATTGGGACACCTGAA. Using reference TRBV18 and TRBJ1-1 for the parts outside the CDR3, the full variable domain is NAGVMQNPRHLVRRRGQEARLRCSPMKGHSHVYWYRQLPEEGLKFMVYLQKENIIDESGMPKERFSAEFPKEGPSILRIQQVVRGDSAAYFCASSPIGTPEAFFGQGTRLTVV.